These T cell receptor beta chains were read from a single sample in a study of blood T cell repertoires in COVID-19. Produced via immunoSEQ multiplex PCR; TCRdb's table is partial and in-frame only. The sample holds under 140,000 clones; 87% are singletons and the top ten take 4% to 5.5%. Sequencing used peripheral blood. The receptors here all came from a human donor in a cohort sampled during active COVID-19. CDR3s leave out the opening cysteine and the closing phenylalanine or tryptophan.

cdr3_length	j_call	v_call	cdr3_aa
11	TRBJ1-1	TRBV5-1	ASSLAGTGKAF
20	TRBJ2-1	TRBV28	ASSLDWVWDTRRQGKYNEQF
12	TRBJ2-7	TRBV4-1	ASSQADRQYEQY
13	TRBJ2-1	TRBV4-1	ASSQGDRGYNEQF
13	TRBJ2-2	TRBV3-1/TRBV3-2	ASSSRGGRTGELF
11	TRBJ1-2	TRBV14	ASSSRSNYGYT
10	TRBJ2-7	TRBV6-2/TRBV6-3	ASSYAGYEQY
14	TRBJ2-1	TRBV18	ASSPRQGAKDNEQF
12	TRBJ2-2	TRBV2	ASMVGVSTGELF
14	TRBJ2-7	TRBV28	ASSSTGQGRIYEQY
13	TRBJ2-2	TRBV5-1	ASSSTGGDTGELF
11	TRBJ1-2	TRBV19	ASRAGGRYGYT
16	TRBJ2-3	TRBV18	ASSPLRTSGTSTDTQY
15	TRBJ2-7	TRBV7-3	ASSLWGGTSGTYEQY
11	TRBJ1-5	TRBV12-3/TRBV12-4	ASREQGNQPQH
13	TRBJ1-4	TRBV18	ASSPATGSNEKLF
13	TRBJ2-7	TRBV6-5	ASSSRTVYPYEQY
12	TRBJ2-3	TRBV5-6	ASSGLAETDTQY
13	TRBJ1-2	TRBV19	ASSSRTGTYAGYT
11	TRBJ1-1	TRBV7-9	ASSLTVNTEAF
14	TRBJ1-2	TRBV6-1	ASSGPGEDNNYGYT
11	TRBJ1-1	TRBV10-2	ASTDRGGTEAF
16	TRBJ2-1	TRBV19	ASSIRTGLAGPYNEQF
12	TRBJ2-4	TRBV11-3	ASSPGDRSDIQY
12	TRBJ1-2	TRBV6-5	ASSRYSREDGYT
10	TRBJ2-1	TRBV6-2/TRBV6-3	ASSYSTNEQF
12	TRBJ1-4	TRBV3-1/TRBV3-2	ASREGTVGEKLF
9	TRBJ1-2	TRBV28	ASSSRSSYT
15	TRBJ1-6	TRBV13	ASSPWSGGRYNSPLH
13	TRBJ1-6	TRBV4-3	ASSQEEGLYSPLH
14	TRBJ1-4	TRBV4-1	ASSRGQGDLNEKLF
11	TRBJ2-3	TRBV9	ASSEGVRDTQY
14	TRBJ2-3	TRBV18	ASSPRLAGGPDTQY
10	TRBJ2-7	TRBV30	AWSVGLQGQY
13	TRBJ1-2	TRBV19	ASSYRDRYNYGYT
17	TRBJ1-4	TRBV7-9	ASSLNIGSSGVFNEKLF
13	TRBJ2-2	TRBV4-2	ASSHRDRDFRELF
12	TRBJ2-5	TRBV5-1	ASSPDRGRETQY
12	TRBJ1-5	TRBV9	ASSTGGGSGPQH
16	TRBJ2-3	TRBV7-6	ASSLVPGGTTSTDTQY
9	TRBJ1-2	TRBV25-1	ASTFNYGYT
13	TRBJ2-1	TRBV3-1/TRBV3-2	ASSLSGGNTMRQF
16	TRBJ2-6	TRBV7-2	ASSLSASGSSGANVLT
13	TRBJ2-3	TRBV29-1	SAEGPAGGSDTQY
13	TRBJ2-3	TRBV4-3	ASSQERTIGITQY
13	TRBJ2-1	TRBV10-1	ASSSDRAPYNEQF
14	TRBJ2-5	TRBV6-5	ASSYVSSGRQETQY
13	TRBJ2-7	TRBV6-6	ASSTRTGVSYEQY
14	TRBJ2-3	TRBV7-2	ASSLERGALTDTQY